A selection of T cell receptor beta chains follows, all from one sample in a study of human thymus T cells. Some clones are missing from TCRdb's copy, which holds only in-frame ones; the method was immunoSEQ multiplex PCR. Among around 70,000 clones listed, about 95% were seen once. Sequenced sample: thymus tissue. All receptors derive from a girl in the first two years of life with a congenital heart defect but otherwise immunologically healthy. CDR3s include the opening cysteine and the closing phenylalanine or tryptophan. The order of the fields is CDR3 protein, V gene, clone size. Only some rows state a clone size, as once, few, many or a class for expanded clones.

CDR3 protein: CSVGGVHNEQFF
V gene: TRBV29-1
clone size: .

CDR3 protein: CASSTRQGPPYEQYF
V gene: TRBV2
clone size: .

CDR3 protein: CASSCQRCGYEQYF
V gene: TRBV7-8
clone size: .

CDR3 protein: CASSQSKDPKDTEAFF
V gene: TRBV4-1
clone size: once

CDR3 protein: CASSTPILTSGFDEQFF
V gene: TRBV19
clone size: .

CDR3 protein: CASSTQEGKLFF
V gene: TRBV6-5
clone size: .

CDR3 protein: CASSPSCWRRETQYF
V gene: TRBV11-1
clone size: .

CDR3 protein: CASSSLCTEAFF
V gene: TRBV6-1
clone size: .

CDR3 protein: CASSPPIRTSGDNEQFF
V gene: TRBV18
clone size: .

CDR3 protein: CASSFRGGWPYNEQFF
V gene: TRBV5-1
clone size: .

CDR3 protein: CASRPGTGGRDEQYF
V gene: TRBV5-8
clone size: .

CDR3 protein: CASSRRGRGYTF
V gene: TRBV4-1
clone size: .

CDR3 protein: CATSRPQREQYF
V gene: TRBV15
clone size: .

CDR3 protein: CASGTGTSRHYGYTF
V gene: TRBV27
clone size: .

CDR3 protein: CASSPSELGQAHQPQHF
V gene: TRBV7-2
clone size: .

CDR3 protein: CASSRRDRHPLGTQYF
V gene: TRBV7-2
clone size: .

CDR3 protein: CASSTGQEYEQYF
V gene: TRBV7-9
clone size: .

CDR3 protein: CATRTRRANTGELFF
V gene: TRBV15
clone size: .

CDR3 protein: CASSQLMRSYEQYF
V gene: TRBV14
clone size: .

CDR3 protein: CASSFQTSAITYEQYF
V gene: TRBV7-8
clone size: .

CDR3 protein: CASSSRDQRDEQYF
V gene: TRBV27
clone size: .

CDR3 protein: CASSLIHGDGYTF
V gene: TRBV11-3
clone size: .

CDR3 protein: CASRTSGRAGDTQYF
V gene: TRBV10-1
clone size: .

CDR3 protein: CASSLVGGPLIEDTQYF
V gene: TRBV7-6
clone size: once

CDR3 protein: CSVSRRGQDNEKLFF
V gene: TRBV29-1
clone size: .

CDR3 protein: CAWRGSGGYGYTF
V gene: TRBV30
clone size: .

CDR3 protein: CATVQGANYSEQFF
V gene: TRBV25-1
clone size: .

CDR3 protein: CASSRGTGSLNQPQHF
V gene: TRBV4-1
clone size: .

CDR3 protein: CASSSPRTSGSVYYNEQFF
V gene: TRBV7-2
clone size: .

CDR3 protein: CASSFKRAASYEQYF
V gene: TRBV11-3
clone size: .

CDR3 protein: CAWGSASYEQYF
V gene: TRBV30
clone size: .

CDR3 protein: CASSLIGGPGGWGSYEQYF
V gene: TRBV28
clone size: .

CDR3 protein: CASSKDREGTRAGANVLTF
V gene: TRBV28
clone size: .

CDR3 protein: CASSPQASPGPHQGNGSNQPQHF
V gene: TRBV28
clone size: .

CDR3 protein: CASSYNGTQYGYTF
V gene: TRBV6-5
clone size: .

CDR3 protein: CATSSVLGTQYF
V gene: TRBV15
clone size: .

CDR3 protein: CASSLNGTDTYEQYF
V gene: TRBV27
clone size: .

CDR3 protein: CASGPPTAGHSGNTIYF
V gene: TRBV12-5
clone size: .

CDR3 protein: CASALPHRVEGAKNIQYF
V gene: TRBV11-2
clone size: .

CDR3 protein: CASSLETGGDHGYTF
V gene: TRBV5-1
clone size: .

CDR3 protein: CASSLPSSGRGELFF
V gene: TRBV7-3
clone size: .

CDR3 protein: CASSRDRYQETQYF
V gene: TRBV28
clone size: once

CDR3 protein: CSVGPTSGGNNEQFF
V gene: TRBV29-1
clone size: .

CDR3 protein: CASSEGNSSSTDTQYF
V gene: TRBV19
clone size: .

CDR3 protein: CASSFSTGGSGNTIYF
V gene: TRBV28
clone size: .

CDR3 protein: CASSPPSGRPPPIQETQYF
V gene: TRBV28
clone size: .

CDR3 protein: CASSAASGMRTDTQYF
V gene: TRBV5-4
clone size: .

CDR3 protein: CARSLAKNRVSQPQHF
V gene: TRBV5-3
clone size: .

CDR3 protein: CASSQGSNSILSYGNQPQHF
V gene: TRBV4-2
clone size: .

CDR3 protein: CASSCRGGETQYF
V gene: TRBV5-6
clone size: .

CDR3 protein: CASSEHLAGGDNEQFF
V gene: TRBV25-1
clone size: .

CDR3 protein: CASSGPKGARENIQYF
V gene: TRBV11-2
clone size: .

CDR3 protein: CASSRDTQYF
V gene: TRBV28
clone size: once